One and the same sample provided the 8 T cell receptor beta chains below, sequenced in a study of CD4 T cells in relation to SARS-CoV-2 and coronaviruses. Clones were sequenced by immunoSEQ multiplex PCR, and TCRdb holds only the in-frame ones, with some missing. The sample lists some 60,000 clones, around 92% occurring once. The sample comprised naive CD4+ T cells from PBMCs. Subset reported: naive CD4+ T cells isolated by negative enrichment. These receptor sequences come from an adult with COVID-19.

The V and J genes are TRBV4-1 and TRBJ1-4, with D unclear. This CDR3 is 12 amino acids long. In germline, CDR1 is MGHRA, CDR2 YSYEKL. The V end lost 6 bases, the J end lost 4 bases, and 6 bases lay between the germline ends. The DNA for the CDR3 is TGCGCCAGCAGGCGGGGTAATGAAAAACTGTTTTTT. This encodes CASRRGNEKLFF.

CDR3 nucleotides: TGTGCCAGCAGCTCCTACCGGGAGATTCGCAATGAGCAGTTCTTC. Amino acid sequence: CASSSYREIRNEQFF. V is TRBV7-6 and J is TRBJ2-1; TRBD2 might be the D (6 bases). Deletions cut 4 bases from V and 6 bases from J, with 16 bases between. CDR3 size: 15 residues. Germline CDR1 is SGHVS and CDR2 is FNYEAQ.

This clone occurred once. J is TRBJ2-5 and V is TRBV7-9; tentative D call: TRBD2 (5 bases). The V gene's germline CDR1 is SEHNR and CDR2 FQNEAQ (reference sequence). There are 13 residues in the CDR3. The ends were cut back, 5 bases at V and 3 bases at J, with 10 bases in the middle. CDR3 in amino acids: CASSPPGEETQYF. The DNA for the CDR3 is TGTGCCAGCAGCCCCCCCGGGGAAGAGACCCAGTACTTC.

The chain employs TRBV19 and TRBJ2-2, with a tentative D call TRBD1 (5 bases). CDR3 length: 14 residues. The V gene's germline CDR1 is LNHDA and CDR2 SQIVND (reference sequence). Trimming cost V 4 bases and J 6 bases, with 12 bases left between them. The CDR3 DNA is TGTGCCAGTAGTAATTCAGGGCTCTCCGGGGAGCTGTTTTTT. It specifies CASSNSGLSGELFF.

The chain combines TRBV5-4 with TRBJ2-2; 11 bases line up with TRBD2. Germline lookup yields CDR1 SGHNT and CDR2 YYREEE (reference sequence). The length of the CDR3 is 16 residues. V lost 4 bases and J lost 4; bases outside the gene matches: 6. The CDR3 sequence is CASSPRLAGPTGELFF. The CDR3 DNA follows: TGTGCCAGCAGCCCGCGACTAGCGGGGCCCACCGGGGAGCTGTTTTTT.

The chain employs TRBV27 and TRBJ2-7; TRBD1 might be the D (5 bases). The CDR3 sequence is 16 residues long. V lost 0 bases and J 3 bases, leaving 15 bases between the germline ends. Looked up from germline, CDR1 is MNHEY and CDR2 is SMNVEV (reference sequence). The CDR3 reads CASSLSARGAYYEQYF. The CDR3 region has the DNA TGTGCCAGCAGTTTATCGGCAAGGGGTGCCTACTACGAGCAGTACTTC.

This CDR3 reads CATSSHTAPYEQYF. The CDR3 region has the DNA TGTGCCACCAGTAGCCATACGGCCCCGTACGAGCAGTACTTC. This chain links TRBV24-1 with TRBJ2-7; no clear D. Germline V gene lookup returns CDR1 KGHDR and CDR2 SFDVKD. The V end lost 6 bases, the J end lost 4 bases, and 15 bases lay between the germline ends. The CDR3 totals 14 residues.

The chain carries TRBV4-1 and TRBJ1-4, with D hard to call. Trimming cost V 0 bases and J 10 bases, with 12 bases left between them. The CDR3 length is 14 residues. Germline CDR1 reads MGHRA; CDR2 reads YSYEKL. The CDR3 DNA sequence: TGCGCCAGCAGCCAAGATACAGTTATGGTAAAACTGTTTTTT. This sequence encodes CASSQDTVMVKLFF.